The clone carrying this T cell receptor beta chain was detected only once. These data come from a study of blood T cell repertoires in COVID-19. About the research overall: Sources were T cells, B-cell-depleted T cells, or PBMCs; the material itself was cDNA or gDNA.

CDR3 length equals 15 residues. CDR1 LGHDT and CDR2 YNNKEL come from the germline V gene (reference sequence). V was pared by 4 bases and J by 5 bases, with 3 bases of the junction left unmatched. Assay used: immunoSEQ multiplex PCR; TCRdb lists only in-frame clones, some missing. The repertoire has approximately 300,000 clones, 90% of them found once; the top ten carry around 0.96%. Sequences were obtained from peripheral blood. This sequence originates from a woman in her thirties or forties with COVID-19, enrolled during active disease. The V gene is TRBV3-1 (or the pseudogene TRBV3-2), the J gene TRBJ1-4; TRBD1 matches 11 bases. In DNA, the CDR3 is TGTGCCAGCAGCCTAGGACAGGGGGCAAATGAAAAACTGTTTTTT. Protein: CASSLGQGANEKLFF.